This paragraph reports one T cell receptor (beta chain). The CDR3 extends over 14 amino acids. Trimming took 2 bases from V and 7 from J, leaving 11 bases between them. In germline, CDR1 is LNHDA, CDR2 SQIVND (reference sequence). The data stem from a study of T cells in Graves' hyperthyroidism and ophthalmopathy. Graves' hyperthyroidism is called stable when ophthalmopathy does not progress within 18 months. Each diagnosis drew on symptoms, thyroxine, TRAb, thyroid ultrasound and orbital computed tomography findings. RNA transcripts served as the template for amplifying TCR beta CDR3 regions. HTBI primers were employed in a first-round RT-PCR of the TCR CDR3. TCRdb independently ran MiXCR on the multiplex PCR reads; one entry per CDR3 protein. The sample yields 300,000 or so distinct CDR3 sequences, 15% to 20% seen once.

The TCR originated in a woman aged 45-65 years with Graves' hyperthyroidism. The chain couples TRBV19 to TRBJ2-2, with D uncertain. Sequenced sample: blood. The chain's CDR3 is CASSILVYGGELFF. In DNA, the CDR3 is TGTGCCAGTAGTATACTAGTATATGGCGGGGAGCTGTTTTTT.